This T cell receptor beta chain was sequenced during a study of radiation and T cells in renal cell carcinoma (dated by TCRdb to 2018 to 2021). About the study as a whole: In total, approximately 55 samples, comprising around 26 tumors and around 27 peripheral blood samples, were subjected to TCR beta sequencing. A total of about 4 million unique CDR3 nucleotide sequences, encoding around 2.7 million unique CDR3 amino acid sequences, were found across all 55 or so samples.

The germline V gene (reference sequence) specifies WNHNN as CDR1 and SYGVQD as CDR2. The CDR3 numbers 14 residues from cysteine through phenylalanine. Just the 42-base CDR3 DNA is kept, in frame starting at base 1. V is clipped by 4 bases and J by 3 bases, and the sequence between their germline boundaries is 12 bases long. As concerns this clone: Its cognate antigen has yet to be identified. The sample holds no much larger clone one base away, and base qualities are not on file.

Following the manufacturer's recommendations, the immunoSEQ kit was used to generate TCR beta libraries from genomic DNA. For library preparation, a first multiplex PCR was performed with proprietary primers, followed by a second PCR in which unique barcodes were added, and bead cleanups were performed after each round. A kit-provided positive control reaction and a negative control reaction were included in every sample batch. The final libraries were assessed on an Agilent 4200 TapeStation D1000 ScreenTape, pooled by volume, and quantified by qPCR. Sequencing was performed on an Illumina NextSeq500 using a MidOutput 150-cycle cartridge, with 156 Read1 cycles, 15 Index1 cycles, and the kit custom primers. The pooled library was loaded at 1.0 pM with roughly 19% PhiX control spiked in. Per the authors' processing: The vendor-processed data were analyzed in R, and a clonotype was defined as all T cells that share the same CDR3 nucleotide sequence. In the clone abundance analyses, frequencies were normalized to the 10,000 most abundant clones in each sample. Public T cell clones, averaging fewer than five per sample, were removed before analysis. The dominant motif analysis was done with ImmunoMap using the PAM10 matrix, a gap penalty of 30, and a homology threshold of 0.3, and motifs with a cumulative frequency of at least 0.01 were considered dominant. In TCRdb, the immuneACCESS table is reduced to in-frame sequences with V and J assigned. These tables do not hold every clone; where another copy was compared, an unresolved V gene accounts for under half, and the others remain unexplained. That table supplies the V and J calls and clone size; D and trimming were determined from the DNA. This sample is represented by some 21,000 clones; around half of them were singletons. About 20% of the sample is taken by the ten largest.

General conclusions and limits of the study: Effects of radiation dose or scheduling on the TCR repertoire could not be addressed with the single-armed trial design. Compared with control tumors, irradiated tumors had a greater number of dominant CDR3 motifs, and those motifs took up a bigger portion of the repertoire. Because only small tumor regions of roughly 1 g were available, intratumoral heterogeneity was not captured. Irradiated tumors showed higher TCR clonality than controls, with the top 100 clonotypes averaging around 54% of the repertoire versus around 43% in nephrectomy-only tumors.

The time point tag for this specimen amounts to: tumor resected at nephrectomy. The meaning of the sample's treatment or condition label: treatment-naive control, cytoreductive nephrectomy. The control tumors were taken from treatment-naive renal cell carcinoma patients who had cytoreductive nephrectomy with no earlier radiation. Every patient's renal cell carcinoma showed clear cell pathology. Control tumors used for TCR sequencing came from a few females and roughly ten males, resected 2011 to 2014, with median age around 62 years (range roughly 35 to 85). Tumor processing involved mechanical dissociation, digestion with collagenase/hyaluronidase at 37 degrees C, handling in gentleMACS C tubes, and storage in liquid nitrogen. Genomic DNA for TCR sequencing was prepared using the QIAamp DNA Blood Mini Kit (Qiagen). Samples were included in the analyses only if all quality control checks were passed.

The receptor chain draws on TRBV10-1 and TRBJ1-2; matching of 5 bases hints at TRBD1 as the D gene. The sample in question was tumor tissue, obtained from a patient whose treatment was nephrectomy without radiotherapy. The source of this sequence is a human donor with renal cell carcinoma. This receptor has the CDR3 CASSGGGQDYGYTF. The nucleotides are TGCGCCAGCAGTGGGGGAGGACAAGACTATGGCTACACCTTC.